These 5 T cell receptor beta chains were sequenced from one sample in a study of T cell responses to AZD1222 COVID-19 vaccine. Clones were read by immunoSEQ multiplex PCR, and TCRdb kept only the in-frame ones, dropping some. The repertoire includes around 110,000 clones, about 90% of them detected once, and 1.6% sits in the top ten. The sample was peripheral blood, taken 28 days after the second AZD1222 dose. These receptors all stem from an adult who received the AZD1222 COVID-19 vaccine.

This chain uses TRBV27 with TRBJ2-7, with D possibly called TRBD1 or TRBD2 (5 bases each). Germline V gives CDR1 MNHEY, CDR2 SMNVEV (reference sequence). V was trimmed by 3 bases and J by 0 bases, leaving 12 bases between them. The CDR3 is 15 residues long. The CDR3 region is CASSFGGGRSYEQYF. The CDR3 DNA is TGTGCCAGCAGTTTCGGTGGGGGACGCTCCTACGAGCAGTACTTC.

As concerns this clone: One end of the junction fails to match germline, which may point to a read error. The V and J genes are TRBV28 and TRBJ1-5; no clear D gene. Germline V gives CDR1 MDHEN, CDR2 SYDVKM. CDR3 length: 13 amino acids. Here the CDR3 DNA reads TGTGTCAGCGGGTGGGGTAGCAATCAGCCCCAGCATTTT. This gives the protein CVSGWGSNQPQHF. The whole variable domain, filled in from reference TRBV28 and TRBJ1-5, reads DVKVTQSSRYLVKRTGEKVFLECVQDMDHENMFWYRQDPGLGLRLIYFSYDVKMKEKGDIPEGYSVSREKKERFSLILESASTNQTSMYLCVSGWGSNQPQHFGDGTRLSIL.

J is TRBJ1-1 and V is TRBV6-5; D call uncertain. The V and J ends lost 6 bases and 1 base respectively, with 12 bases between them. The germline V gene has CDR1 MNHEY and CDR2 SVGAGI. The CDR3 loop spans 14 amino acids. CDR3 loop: CASRSREGNTEAFF. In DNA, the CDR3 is TGTGCCAGCAGGTCTAGGGAGGGGAACACTGAAGCTTTCTTT.

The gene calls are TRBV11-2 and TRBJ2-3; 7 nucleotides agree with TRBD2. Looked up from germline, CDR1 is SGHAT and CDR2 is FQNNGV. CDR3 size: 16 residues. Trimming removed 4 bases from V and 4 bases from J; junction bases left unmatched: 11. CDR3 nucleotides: TGTGCCAGCAGCTCCGGGACTACAGGAATTTCAGATACGCAGTATTTT. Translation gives CASSSGTTGISDTQYF. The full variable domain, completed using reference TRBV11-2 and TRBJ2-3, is EAGVAQSPRYKIIEKRQSVAFWCNPISGHATLYWYQQILGQGPKLLIQFQNNGVVDDSQLPKDRFSAERLKGVDSTLKIQPAKLEDSAVYLCASSSGTTGISDTQYFGPGTRLTVL.

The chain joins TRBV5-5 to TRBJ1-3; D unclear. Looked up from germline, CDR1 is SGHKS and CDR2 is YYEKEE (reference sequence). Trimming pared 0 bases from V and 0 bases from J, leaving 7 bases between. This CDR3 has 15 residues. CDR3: CASSLDYSSGNTIYF. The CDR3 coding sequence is TGTGCCAGCAGCTTGGATTACAGCTCTGGAAACACCATATATTTT.